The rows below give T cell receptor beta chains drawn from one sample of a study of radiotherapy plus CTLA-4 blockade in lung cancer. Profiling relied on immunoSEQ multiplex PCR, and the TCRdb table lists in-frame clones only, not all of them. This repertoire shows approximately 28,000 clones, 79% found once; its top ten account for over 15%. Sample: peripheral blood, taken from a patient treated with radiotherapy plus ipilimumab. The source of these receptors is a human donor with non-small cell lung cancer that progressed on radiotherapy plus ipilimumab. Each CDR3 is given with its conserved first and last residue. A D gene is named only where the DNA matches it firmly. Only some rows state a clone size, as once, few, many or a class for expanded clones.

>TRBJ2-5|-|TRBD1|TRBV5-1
TGCGCCAGCAGCCCGGACAGGGTTGAGACCCAGTACTTC
CASSPDRVETQYF
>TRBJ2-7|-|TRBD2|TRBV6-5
TGTGCCAGCAGTTACGGGACTAGCGGGATCTACGAGCAGTACTTC
CASSYGTSGIYEQYF
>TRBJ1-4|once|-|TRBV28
TGTGCCAGCAGGGTCTCGGGGGGCTGGGAAAAACTGTTTTTT
CASRVSGGWEKLFF
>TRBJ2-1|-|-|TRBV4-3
TGCGCCAGCAGCCAAGATCTGTGGAGCTACAATGAGCAGTTCTTC
CASSQDLWSYNEQFF
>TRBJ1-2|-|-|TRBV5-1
TGCGCCAGCAGCTTGTCGCCGGGGGCTCAGGGCTACACCTTC
CASSLSPGAQGYTF
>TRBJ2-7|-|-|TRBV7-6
TGTGCCAGCAGCTTAGGAGTCTCCTACGAGCAGTACTTC
CASSLGVSYEQYF
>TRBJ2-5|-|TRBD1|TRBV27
TGTGCCAGCACAAGGACAGGGGCCGGAGAGACCCAGTACTTC
CASTRTGAGETQYF
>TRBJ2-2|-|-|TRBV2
TGTGCCAGCTCCCACACCAGGGAGGCCGGGGAGCTGTTTTTT
CASSHTREAGELFF
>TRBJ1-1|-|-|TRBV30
TGTGCCGGGGACCGGGTGAACACTGAAGCTTTCTTT
CAGDRVNTEAFF
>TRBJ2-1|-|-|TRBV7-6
TGTGCCAGCAGCTCCACCCGGACTTCCTACAATGAGCAGTTCTTC
CASSSTRTSYNEQFF
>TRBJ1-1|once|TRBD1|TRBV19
TGTGCCAGTAGTGACCCGGACAGGTCGAACACTGAAGCTTTCTTT
CASSDPDRSNTEAFF
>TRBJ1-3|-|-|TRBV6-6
TGTGCCAGCAGTTACTCGATCGGCGGATCTGGAAACACCATATATTTT
CASSYSIGGSGNTIYF
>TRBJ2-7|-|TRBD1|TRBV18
TGTGCCAGCTCAACTCTCGGGACAGGGGGCTACGAGCAGTACTTC
CASSTLGTGGYEQYF
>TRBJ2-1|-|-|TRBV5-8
TGTGCCAGCAGCTTTCCAGTGGGAGGCACCAATGAGCAGTTCTTC
CASSFPVGGTNEQFF
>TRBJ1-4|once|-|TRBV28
TGTGCCAGCAGGATGATCAGTAGTAATGAAAAACTGTTTTTT
CASRMISSNEKLFF
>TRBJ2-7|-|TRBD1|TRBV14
TGTGCCAGCAGCCAAGTGGGGGACAGTTCCTACGAGCAGTACTTC
CASSQVGDSSYEQYF
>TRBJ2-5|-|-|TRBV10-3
TGTGCCATCAGACAGGGTCAAGAGACCCAGTACTTC
CAIRQGQETQYF
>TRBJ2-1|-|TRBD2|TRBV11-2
TGTGCCAGCAGCGATAGCGGGAGAGGCTCCTACAATGAGCAGTTCTTC
CASSDSGRGSYNEQFF
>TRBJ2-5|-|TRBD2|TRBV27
TGTGCCAGCAGGGGACTAGCGGCGGCCCGTCCGACCCAGTACTTC
CASRGLAAARPTQYF
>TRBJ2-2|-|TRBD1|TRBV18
TGTGCCAGCTCACCACCGGACAGGGAAGTGCTGTTTTTT
CASSPPDREVLFF
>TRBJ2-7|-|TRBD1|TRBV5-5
TGTGCCAGCAGCTTACGGGGGACAGGGTCCTACGAGCAGTACTTC
CASSLRGTGSYEQYF
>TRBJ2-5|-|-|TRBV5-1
TGCGCCAGCAGCTTGAGTGCGGTGGGAGAGACCCAGTACTTC
CASSLSAVGETQYF
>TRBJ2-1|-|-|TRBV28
TGTGCCAGCAGTTTATGGGGTCCTAGTTTGTCAGGCGGGAATGAGCAGTTCTTC
CASSLWGPSLSGGNEQFF
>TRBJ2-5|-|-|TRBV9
TGTGCCAGCAGCGCCTCTCCAGGGGTCCAAGAGACCCAGTACTTC
CASSASPGVQETQYF
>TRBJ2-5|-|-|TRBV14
TGTGCCAGCAGCCAAGATCGAATGTTGACCCAGTACTTC
CASSQDRMLTQYF
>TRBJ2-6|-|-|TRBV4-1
TGCGCCAGCAGCCAAGATATGGCTGGGGCCAACGTCCTGACTTTC
CASSQDMAGANVLTF
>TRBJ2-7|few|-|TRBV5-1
TGCGCCAGCAGCTTGGATGGCCAAAGTCGCGAGCAGTACTTC
CASSLDGQSREQYF
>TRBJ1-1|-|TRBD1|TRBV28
TGTGCCAGCAGTTTACCGGGACAGGGGGCTGGCGAGAACACTGAAGCTTTCTTT
CASSLPGQGAGENTEAFF
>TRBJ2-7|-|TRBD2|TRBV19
TGTGCCAGTAGTATAGGTAGCGGGAGAGCCTACGAGCAGTACTTC
CASSIGSGRAYEQYF
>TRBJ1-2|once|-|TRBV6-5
TGTGCCAGCAGTCCCGGGATATCCTATGGCTACACCTTC
CASSPGISYGYTF
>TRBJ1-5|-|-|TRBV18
TGTGCCAGCTCACCTCGGGGGGATGGCAATCAGCCCCAGCATTTT
CASSPRGDGNQPQHF
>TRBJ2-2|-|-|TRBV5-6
TGTGCCAGCAGCTTGGAAACCGGGGAGCTGTTTTTT
CASSLETGELFF
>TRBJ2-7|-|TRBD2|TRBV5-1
TGCGCCAGCAGCTTGACTAGCGGGAGTATCAACGAGCAGTACTTC
CASSLTSGSINEQYF
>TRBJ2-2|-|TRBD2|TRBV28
TGTGCCAGCAGGGCGGGAGGGAACACCGGGGAGCTGTTTTTT
CASRAGGNTGELFF
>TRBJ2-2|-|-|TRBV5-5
TGTGCCAGCAGCTGGGGTCCTAGGAACACCGGGGAGCTGTTTTTT
CASSWGPRNTGELFF
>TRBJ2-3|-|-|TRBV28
TGTGCCAGCAGTTCCAACGACAATACGCAGTATTTT
CASSSNDNTQYF
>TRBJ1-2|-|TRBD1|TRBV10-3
TGTGCCATCAGGACCGGGACAGGTAATGGCTACACCTTC
CAIRTGTGNGYTF
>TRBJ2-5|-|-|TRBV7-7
TGTGCTAGCAGCTTAGGGAGGCTAGTAGCCAAGGAGACCCAGTACTTC
CASSLGRLVAKETQYF
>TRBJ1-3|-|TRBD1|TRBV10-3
TGTGCCATCAGTCGGGACAGCCTCTCTGGAAACACCATATATTTT
CAISRDSLSGNTIYF
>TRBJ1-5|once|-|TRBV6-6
TGTGCCAGCAGTCCATCAAGGATAAGCAATCAGCCCCAGCATTTT
CASSPSRISNQPQHF
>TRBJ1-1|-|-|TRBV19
TGTGCCAGTAGTCCCTGGGACGGTGGACTGAACACTGAAGCTTTCTTT
CASSPWDGGLNTEAFF